A single sample gave rise to the 28 T cell receptor beta chains below, sequenced in a study of cytomegalovirus exposure and HLA in healthy donors. Sequenced by immunoSEQ multiplex PCR; TCRdb stores in-frame clones only, minus some. This repertoire shows 100,000 to 150,000 clones, around 95% found once; its top ten account for approximately 1.5%. Specimen: PBMCs. Every receptor here comes from a man aged 18 to 29 in good health and CMV-seronegative.

This clone was observed once. This sequence joins TRBV27 and TRBJ1-2; D may be TRBD1 (5 bases). Deletions cut 5 bases from V and 2 bases from J, with 24 bases between. Germline loops: CDR1 MNHEY, CDR2 SMNVEV (reference sequence). There are 18 residues in the CDR3. The CDR3 region is CASSLTWTKAGMNYGYTF. CDR3 coding DNA: TGTGCCAGCAGTCTGACCTGGACGAAGGCAGGGATGAACTATGGCTACACCTTC.

The V call is TRBV6-6, the J call TRBJ2-7; TRBD1 is a possible D gene (5 bases). Germline V gene lookup returns CDR1 MNHNY and CDR2 SVGAGI (reference sequence). The CDR3 totals 12 residues. Trimming took 7 bases from V and 2 from J, leaving 9 bases between them. CDR3 amino acids: CASTDSTYEQYF. The CDR3 DNA sequence: TGTGCCAGCACCGACAGTACCTACGAGCAGTACTTC.

The chain uses TRBV9 and TRBJ1-4; the match to TRBD1 covers 7 bases. V shed 4 bases, J shed 8 bases, and the junction held 8 bases outside the gene matches. This CDR3 is built from 14 residues. Looked up from germline, CDR1 is SGDLS and CDR2 is YYNGEE. This CDR3 reads CASSPTGAFEKLFF. CDR3 coding DNA: TGTGCCAGCAGCCCAACAGGGGCTTTCGAAAAACTGTTTTTT.

The chain uses TRBV28 and TRBJ1-2; no firm D call. This CDR3 is built from 12 residues. Germline assignment: CDR1 MDHEN and CDR2 SYDVKM. Deletions cut 5 bases from V and 4 bases from J, with 8 bases between. The CDR3 bases are TGTGCCAGCAGTGGGAGGAGCTATGGCTACACCTTC. This sequence encodes CASSGRSYGYTF.

J is TRBJ1-2 and V is TRBV5-5; no definite D call. The V gene lost 1 base and the J gene lost 5 bases, with 12 bases spanning the gap. The CDR3 is 14 residues long. CDR1 and CDR2 (germline): SGHKS, YYEKEE (reference sequence). CDR3 in DNA: TGTGCCAGCAGCTTGCTGTATCCCTCTTATGGCTACACCTTC. Translating gives CASSLLYPSYGYTF.

The chain uses TRBV27 and TRBJ1-1, with D unresolved. Trimming shortened V by 5 bases and J by 8 bases, and 18 bases separated the two germline ends. The CDR3 sequence is 14 residues long. Looked up from germline, CDR1 is MNHEY and CDR2 is SMNVEV (reference sequence). For the CDR3, the DNA is TGTGCCAGCAGTCCCGGACTCTTTCCGAGGGAAGCTTTCTTT. The encoded protein is CASSPGLFPREAFF.

This chain joins TRBV5-1 and TRBJ2-1, with 12 bases that match TRBD2. V lost 4 bases to trimming and J lost 9 bases; unmatched junction nucleotides: 8. The V gene's germline CDR1 is SGHRS and CDR2 YFSETQ. CDR3 length: 15 residues. CDR3 region: CASSLPTSGRFEQFF. CDR3 DNA: TGCGCCAGCAGCCTACCGACTAGCGGGAGATTTGAGCAGTTCTTC.

In this sample, this clone turned up once. V and J are TRBV2 and TRBJ2-7; no clear D gene. Germline values: CDR1 SNHLY, CDR2 FYNNEI. Deletions cut 7 bases from V and 4 bases from J, with 14 bases between. This CDR3 contains 13 residues. CDR3 loop: CASTPPGEYEQYF. The CDR3 region has the DNA TGTGCCAGCACTCCACCAGGTGAATACGAGCAGTACTTC.

The chain recombines TRBV18 with TRBJ2-5; D is ambiguous. Germline CDR1 KGHSH, CDR2 LQKENI. The germline V and J ends were trimmed by 5 bases and 0 bases, with 10 bases remaining between them. The CDR3 extends over 14 amino acids. Here the CDR3 reads CASSSSSYQETQYF. The CDR3 DNA follows: TGTGCCAGCTCAAGCTCCTCGTACCAAGAGACCCAGTACTTC.

CDR3 sequence: CASSPGGGPNEKLFF. Here the CDR3 DNA reads TGTGCCAGCTCACCGGGAGGAGGACCTAATGAAAAACTGTTTTTT. The genes are TRBV18 and TRBJ1-4; D is undetermined. Germline V gene sequence: CDR1 KGHSH, CDR2 LQKENI. The CDR3 spans 15 residues. The V and J ends lost 3 bases and 3 bases respectively, with 11 bases between them.

J is TRBJ1-4 and V is TRBV30; tentatively, D is TRBD1 (6 bases). The V and J ends lost 3 bases and 4 bases respectively, with 9 bases between them. Per germline, CDR1 GTSNPN and CDR2 SVGIG (reference sequence). This CDR3 has 13 residues. The CDR3 sequence is CAWRDSRNEKLFF. Written as DNA, the CDR3 is TGTGCCTGGAGGGACAGCCGTAATGAAAAACTGTTTTTT.

As to this clone: Its ends do not fully match the called genes, so a read error is possible. J is TRBJ2-7 and V is TRBV5-1; D is perhaps TRBD2 (6 bases). Germline V gives CDR1 SGHRS, CDR2 YFSETQ. This CDR3 contains 13 residues. In nucleotides, the CDR3 is TGCGCCAGCAGCTTCGGCGGGACGACTCCATCGAACTTC. This codes for CASSFGGTTPSNF. The full variable domain, its missing parts supplied by reference TRBV5-1 and TRBJ2-7, is KAGVTQTPRYLIKTRGQQVTLSCSPISGHRSVSWYQQTPGQGLQFLFEYFSETQRNKGNFPGRFSGRQFSNSRSEMNVSTLELGDSALYLCASSFGGTTPSNFGPGTRLTVT.

J is TRBJ2-3 and V is TRBV7-8, with 7 bases matching TRBD1. This CDR3 is built from 15 residues. CDR1 is SGHVS and CDR2 is FQNEAQ in the germline V gene. The V segment lost 1 base and the J segment 8 bases; nucleotides outside the gene matches: 9. The CDR3 sequence is CASSLGRVPGGTQYF. As DNA, the CDR3 is TGTGCCAGCAGCTTAGGCAGGGTTCCAGGGGGTACGCAGTATTTT.

The chain is built from TRBV30 and TRBJ2-7, with 9 bases lining up with TRBD2. The trim removed 5 bases at V and 5 bases at J, leaving 10 bases unmatched. The length of the CDR3 is 14 residues. CDR1 is GTSNPN, CDR2 SVGIG, per germline (reference sequence). CDR3 region: CAWDSLAGANEQYF. The CDR3 coding sequence is TGTGCCTGGGATTCCTTAGCGGGAGCTAACGAGCAGTACTTC. The whole variable domain, filled in from reference TRBV30 and TRBJ2-7, reads SQTIHQWPATLVQPVGSPLSLECTVEGTSNPNLYWYRQAAGRGLQLLFYSVGIGQISSEVPQNLSASRPQDRQFILSSKKLLLSDSGFYLCAWDSLAGANEQYFGPGTRLTVT.

This chain links TRBV5-5 with TRBJ1-4; no firm D call. CDR3 length: 16 amino acids. The germline V gene has CDR1 SGHKS and CDR2 YYEKEE (reference sequence). V was clipped by 0 bases and J by 5 bases, with 14 bases between them. CDR3 coding DNA: TGTGCCAGCAGCTTGGATGTTGGGCAGGTGAATGAAAAACTGTTTTTT. Its translation is CASSLDVGQVNEKLFF.

The rearrangement joins TRBV27 to TRBJ1-5, with D tentatively TRBD1 (6 bases). CDR3 length equals 15 residues. CDR1 MNHEY and CDR2 SMNVEV come from the germline V gene (reference sequence). Trimming took 0 bases from V and 5 from J, leaving 11 bases between them. CDR3 sequence reads: CASSLSGGQYQPQHF. In nucleotides, the CDR3 is TGTGCCAGCAGTTTATCGGGGGGGCAGTATCAGCCCCAGCATTTT.

V and J are TRBV30 and TRBJ2-2, with D tentatively TRBD2 (5 bases). Trimming removed 4 bases from V and 5 bases from J, with 14 bases in between. Germline V gives CDR1 GTSNPN, CDR2 SVGIG (reference sequence). The CDR3 spans 14 residues. The CDR3 sequence is CAWTELGGTGELFF. The DNA of the CDR3 is TGTGCCTGGACGGAGCTTGGAGGTACCGGGGAGCTGTTTTTT.

A remark on this clone: Other DNA sequences within the sample encode an identical CDR3. The rearrangement links TRBV9 to TRBJ2-7; 12 bases map to TRBD2. The CDR3 sequence is 15 residues long. The J segment lost 2 bases and the V segment lost 0 bases, leaving 0 bases of the junction unmatched. Looked up from germline, CDR1 is SGDLS and CDR2 is YYNGEE. CDR3 nucleotide sequence: TGTGCCAGCAGCGTAGGACTAGCGGGGGCCTACGAGCAGTACTTC. This translates into CASSVGLAGAYEQYF.

The chain carries TRBV4-2 and TRBJ2-7, with D uncertain. V was cut by 0 bases and J by 4 bases, with 7 bases left in between. CDR1 and CDR2 (germline): LGHNA, YNFKEQ. This CDR3 contains 13 residues. CDR3 in amino acids: CASSQDAEYEQYF. In DNA form, the CDR3 reads TGTGCCAGCAGCCAAGATGCGGAGTACGAGCAGTACTTC.

The chain uses TRBV6-5 and TRBJ1-3, with 9 positions matching TRBD1. This CDR3 has 15 amino acids. Trimming removed 5 bases from V and 0 bases from J; junction bases left unmatched: 2. The germline CDR1 and CDR2 sequences are MNHEY and SVGAGI. As DNA, the CDR3 is TGTGCCAGCAGTCGACAGGGGGTCTCTGGAAACACCATATATTTT. Encoded protein: CASSRQGVSGNTIYF.

The chain carries TRBV28 and TRBJ2-7; TRBD1 might be the D (6 bases). The CDR3 has 12 residues. The V and J ends lost 5 bases and 2 bases respectively, with 7 bases between them. From germline, CDR1 is MDHEN and CDR2 SYDVKM. CDR3 nucleotides: TGTGCCAGCAGTAGGGGGACCTACGAGCAGTACTTC. It codes for CASSRGTYEQYF. The full variable domain, rest sourced from reference TRBV28 and TRBJ2-7, is DVKVTQSSRYLVKRTGEKVFLECVQDMDHENMFWYRQDPGLGLRLIYFSYDVKMKEKGDIPEGYSVSREKKERFSLILESASTNQTSMYLCASSRGTYEQYFGPGTRLTVT.

The chain is built from TRBV6-1 and TRBJ2-7; D not resolved. The length of the CDR3 is 12 residues. The germline CDR1 and CDR2 sequences are MNHNS and SASEGT. V was pared by 5 bases and J by 5 bases, with 10 bases between. CDR3 nucleotide sequence: TGTGCCAGCAGTCCCCCCCCTCACGAGCAGTACTTC. It yields the protein CASSPPPHEQYF.

The chain joins TRBV7-2 to TRBJ2-1; 12 nucleotides line up with TRBD2. V gave up 6 bases and J gave up 9 bases; unmatched junction bases: 6. The CDR3 is made up of 14 amino acids. From germline, CDR1 is SGHTA and CDR2 FQGNSA. DNA of the CDR3: TGTGCCAGCAGTCTAGCGGGAGGGCCACGTGAGCAGTTCTTC. Translation: CASSLAGGPREQFF.

V is TRBV27 and J is TRBJ2-7, with 8 bases aligning to TRBD2. Germline-derived CDR1 and CDR2 are MNHEY and SMNVEV (reference sequence). CDR3 length equals 15 residues. Trimming cost V 8 bases and J 0 bases; bases outside gene matches: 9. The CDR3 DNA reads as TGTGCCAGCGGCCCTCGAGCGGGGGACTCCTACGAGCAGTACTTC. It specifies CASGPRAGDSYEQYF.

The genes are TRBV27 and TRBJ2-1; 13 bases line up with TRBD2. Germline V gives CDR1 MNHEY, CDR2 SMNVEV (reference sequence). The J segment lost 6 bases and the V segment lost 5 bases, leaving 10 bases of the junction unmatched. This CDR3 spans 17 amino acids. CDR3 amino acids: CASSPQEGLAGVNEQFF. CDR3 DNA: TGTGCCAGCAGTCCTCAAGAAGGACTAGCGGGAGTCAATGAGCAGTTCTTC.

The chain is built from TRBV7-9 and TRBJ1-2; D remains ambiguous. Trimming took 0 bases from V and 8 from J, leaving 7 bases between them. Germline lookup yields CDR1 SEHNR and CDR2 FQNEAQ (reference sequence). This CDR3 has 12 residues. CDR3 protein: CASSLAQSGYTF. In DNA form, the CDR3 reads TGTGCCAGCAGCTTAGCACAGAGCGGCTACACCTTC.

This sequence joins TRBV5-3 and TRBJ2-5, with no clear D. TRBV5-3 is an ORF, and what it does is uncertain. This CDR3 has 15 residues. V was trimmed by 9 bases and J by 4 bases, leaving 22 bases between them. This CDR3 reads CANLYPPSDGETQYF. The CDR3 nucleotides are TGTGCCAACCTCTACCCGCCCAGCGACGGAGAGACCCAGTACTTC.

The chain combines TRBV5-5 with TRBJ2-6; D gene unclear. In germline, CDR1 is SGHKS, CDR2 YYEKEE (reference sequence). Deletions cut 3 bases from V and 4 bases from J, with 11 bases between. This CDR3 contains 15 residues. The DNA for the CDR3 is TGTGCCAGCAGCTCGGAGCAGCCCGGGGCCAACGTCCTGACTTTC. Amino acid sequence: CASSSEQPGANVLTF.